Given below is one T cell receptor beta chain in context. Original methodology: Quantification of nucleated cells was approximated via reference gene primer amplification. Generated by immunoSEQ multiplex PCR, the TCRdb table keeps only in-frame clones and is missing some. The V and J calls and clone size come from that table; D and trimming were worked out from the DNA. The table includes around 180,000 clones, around 87% detected once. CDR3 size: 16 residues. V lost 6 bases, J lost 0 bases, and 6 bases stayed unmatched. Germline V gives CDR1 MNHEY, CDR2 SMNVEV (reference sequence). These data originate in a study of blood T cell repertoires in COVID-19. Turning to the study itself: Samples came from the United States, Italy and Spain, spanning acute and convalescent COVID-19. The cDNA or gDNA used as material had been derived from T cells, B-cell-depleted T cells, or PBMCs.

The sample taken for sequencing was peripheral blood. This sequence originates from a woman younger than 45 with active or convalescent COVID-19. The V call is TRBV27, the J call TRBJ1-3; 9 nucleotides agree with TRBD1. CDR3 region: CASRGGDRDSGNTIYF. The CDR3 DNA follows: TGTGCCAGCAGGGGGGGGGACAGGGACTCTGGAAACACCATATATTTT.